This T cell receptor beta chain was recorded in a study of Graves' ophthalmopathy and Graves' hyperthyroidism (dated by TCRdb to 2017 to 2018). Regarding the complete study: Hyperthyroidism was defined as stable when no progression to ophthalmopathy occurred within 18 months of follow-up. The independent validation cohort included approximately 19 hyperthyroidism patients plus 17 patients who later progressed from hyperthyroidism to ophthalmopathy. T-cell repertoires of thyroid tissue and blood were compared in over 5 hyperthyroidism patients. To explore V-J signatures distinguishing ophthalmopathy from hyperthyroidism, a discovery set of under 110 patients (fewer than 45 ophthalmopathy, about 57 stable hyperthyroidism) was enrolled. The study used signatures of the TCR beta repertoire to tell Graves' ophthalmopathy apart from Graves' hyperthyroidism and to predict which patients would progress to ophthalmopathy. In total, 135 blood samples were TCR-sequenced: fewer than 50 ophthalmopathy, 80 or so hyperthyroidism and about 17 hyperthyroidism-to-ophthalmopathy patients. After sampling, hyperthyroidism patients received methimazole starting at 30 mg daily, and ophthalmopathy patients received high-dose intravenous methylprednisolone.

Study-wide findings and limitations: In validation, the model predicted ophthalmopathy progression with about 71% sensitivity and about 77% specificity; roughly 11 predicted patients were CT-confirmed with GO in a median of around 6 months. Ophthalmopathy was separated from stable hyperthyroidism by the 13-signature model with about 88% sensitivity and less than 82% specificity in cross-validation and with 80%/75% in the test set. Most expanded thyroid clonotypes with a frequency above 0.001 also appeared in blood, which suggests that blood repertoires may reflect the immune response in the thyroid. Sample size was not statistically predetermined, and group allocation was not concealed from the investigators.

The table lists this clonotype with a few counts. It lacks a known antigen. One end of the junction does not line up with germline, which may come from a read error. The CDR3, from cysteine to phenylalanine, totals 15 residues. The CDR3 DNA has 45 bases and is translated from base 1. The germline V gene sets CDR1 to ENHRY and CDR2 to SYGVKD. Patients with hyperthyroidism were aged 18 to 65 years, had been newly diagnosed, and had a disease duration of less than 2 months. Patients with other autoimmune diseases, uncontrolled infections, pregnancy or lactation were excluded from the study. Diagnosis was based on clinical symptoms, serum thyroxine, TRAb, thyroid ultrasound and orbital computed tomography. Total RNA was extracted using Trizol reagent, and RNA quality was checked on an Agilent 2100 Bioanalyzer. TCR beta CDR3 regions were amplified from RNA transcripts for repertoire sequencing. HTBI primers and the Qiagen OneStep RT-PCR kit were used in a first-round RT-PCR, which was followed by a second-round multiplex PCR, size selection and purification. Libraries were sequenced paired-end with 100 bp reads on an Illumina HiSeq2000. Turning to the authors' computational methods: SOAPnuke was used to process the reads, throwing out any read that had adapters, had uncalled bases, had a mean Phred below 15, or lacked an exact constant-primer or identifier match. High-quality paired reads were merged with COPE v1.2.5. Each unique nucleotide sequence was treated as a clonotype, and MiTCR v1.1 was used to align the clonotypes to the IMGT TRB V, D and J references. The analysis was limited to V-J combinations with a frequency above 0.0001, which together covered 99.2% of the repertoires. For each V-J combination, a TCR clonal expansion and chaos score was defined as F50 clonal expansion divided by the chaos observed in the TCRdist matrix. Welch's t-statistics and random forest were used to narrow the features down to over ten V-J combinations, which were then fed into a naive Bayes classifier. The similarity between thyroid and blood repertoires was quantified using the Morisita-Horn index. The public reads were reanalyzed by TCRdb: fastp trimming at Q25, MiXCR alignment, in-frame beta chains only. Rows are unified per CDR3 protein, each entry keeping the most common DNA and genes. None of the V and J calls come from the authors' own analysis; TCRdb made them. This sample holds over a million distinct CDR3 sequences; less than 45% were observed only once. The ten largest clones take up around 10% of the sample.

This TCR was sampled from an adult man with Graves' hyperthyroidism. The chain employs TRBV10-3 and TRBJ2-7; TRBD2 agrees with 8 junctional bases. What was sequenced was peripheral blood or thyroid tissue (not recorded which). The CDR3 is CASSPIAGLDWEQYF. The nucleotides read TGTGCCAGCAGTCCTATAGCGGGACTAGATTGGGAGCAGTACTTC.